What follows is one T cell receptor beta chain and its context. The sample comes from a study of T cells in lung cancer brain metastases. Some clones are missing from TCRdb's copy, which holds only in-frame ones; the method was immunoSEQ multiplex PCR. The table has a few thousand clones, about 85% seen once. From germline, CDR1 is SGHTA and CDR2 FQGNSA. Between the trimmed V and J ends, which lost 5 bases and 6 bases, there was a span of 11 bases. CDR3 length: 13 residues. The gene calls are TRBV7-2 and TRBJ1-5, with D unclear. The sample taken for sequencing was tumor tissue from a brain metastasis. The receptor comes from a woman between 45 and 65 years old with non-small cell lung cancer that had spread to the brain. The CDR3 DNA reads TGTGCCAGCAGCCTGTATACTGGTCAGCCCCAGCATTTT. Translating it yields CASSLYTGQPQHF.